The source of this T cell receptor (beta chain) is a study of metastatic and nonmetastatic thyroid tumors. The wider study: Repertoire data that came from the blood and tumor or nodule tissue of malignant and benign thyroid patients were compared.

Study conclusions and caveats: Reported TCR beta diversity, measured in blood and tumor, was significantly higher for malignant thyroid tumors than for benign nodules.

Thyroid surgery was performed in patients who had received no treatment beforehand. As for this clone: The antigen remains undetermined.

Deletions cut 0 bases from V and 11 bases from J, with 15 bases between. The CDR3 loop spans 15 amino acids. Germline V lookup: CDR1 SGHRS, CDR2 YFSETQ. In the original analysis: Between-group CDR3 differences, defined by clinicopathological status, yielded a distant-metastasis classifier for papillary thyroid cancer. TCRdb re-called the PCR reads with MiXCR. The V and J calls come from TCRdb's annotation, not from the publication. Of around 12,000 clones in the sample, around 40% were seen once. The clonotype originates from a female donor with papillary thyroid cancer or a benign thyroid nodule (not recorded which). Some clones in this sample may be carry-over from other donors' samples. Specimen: tumor tissue. This rearrangement joins TRBV5-1 to TRBJ1-6, with D possibly being TRBD1 (6 bases). DNA for the CDR3: TGCGCCAGCAGCTTGGTCGCCCAGGGGATTGCACCCCTCCACTTT. Encoded protein: CASSLVAQGIAPLHF.